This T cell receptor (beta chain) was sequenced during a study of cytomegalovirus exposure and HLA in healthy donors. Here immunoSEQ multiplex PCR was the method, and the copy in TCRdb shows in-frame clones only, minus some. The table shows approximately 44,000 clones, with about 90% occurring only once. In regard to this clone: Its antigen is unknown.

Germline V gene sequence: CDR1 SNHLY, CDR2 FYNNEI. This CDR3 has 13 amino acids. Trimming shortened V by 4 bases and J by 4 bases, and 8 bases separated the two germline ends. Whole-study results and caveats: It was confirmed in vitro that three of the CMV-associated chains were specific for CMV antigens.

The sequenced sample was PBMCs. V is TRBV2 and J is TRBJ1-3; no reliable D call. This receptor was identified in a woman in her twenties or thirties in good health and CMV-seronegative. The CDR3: CASSVDAGNTIYF. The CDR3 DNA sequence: TGTGCCAGCAGTGTAGATGCAGGAAACACCATATATTTT.